This TCR beta chain emerged from a study of neoadjuvant anti-PD-1 for oral cavity cancer. Study overall: Before surgery, most patients got three to four biweekly 3 mg/kg nivolumab doses. Around day 43, patients without progression received a fourth nivolumab dose before surgery.

Documented time point: after neoadjuvant nivolumab, at surgical resection. These newly diagnosed stage II-IVA oral cavity squamous cell carcinoma patients had no prior systemic or radiation treatment. Analysis of PBMCs was direct, with no culture step. Germline-derived CDR1 and CDR2 are ENHRY and SYGVKD. The CDR3 consists of 15 residues. Deletions cut 10 bases from V and 4 bases from J, with 22 bases between. Profiled with immunoSEQ multiplex PCR; TCRdb holds only in-frame clones, not every one. The sample yields about 14,000 clones, about 73% seen once. The sequence was collected from a person aged 35 to 85 with oral cavity squamous cell carcinoma. This chain uses TRBV10-3 with TRBJ2-5; a weak D match, TRBD2 (7 bases). The sample in question was PBMCs, obtained after nivolumab (anti-PD-1) treatment. CDR3 in amino acids: CATLAYAGAGETQYF. CDR3 nucleotide sequence: TGTGCCACCCTGGCGTATGCGGGGGCGGGAGAGACCCAGTACTTC.